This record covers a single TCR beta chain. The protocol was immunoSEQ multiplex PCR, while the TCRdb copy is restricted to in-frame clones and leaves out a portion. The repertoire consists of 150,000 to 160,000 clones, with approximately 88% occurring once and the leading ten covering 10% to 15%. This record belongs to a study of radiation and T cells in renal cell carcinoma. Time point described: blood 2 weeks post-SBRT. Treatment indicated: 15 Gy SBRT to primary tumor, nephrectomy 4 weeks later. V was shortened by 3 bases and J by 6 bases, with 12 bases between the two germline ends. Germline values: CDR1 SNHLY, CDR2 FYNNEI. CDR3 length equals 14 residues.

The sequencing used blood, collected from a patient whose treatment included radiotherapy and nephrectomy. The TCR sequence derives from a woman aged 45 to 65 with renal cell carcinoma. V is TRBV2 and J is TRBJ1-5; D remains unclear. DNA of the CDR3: TGTGCCAGCAGTGAGTCCAGGAGTTTTCAGCCCCAGCATTTT. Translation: CASSESRSFQPQHF.